This TCR beta chain appears in the sequencing data of a study of T-cell reconstitution after alpha-beta-depleted transplantation in children. This clonotype was seen a few times. Unique molecular identifiers tagged the TCRbeta library. TCRdb redid the calling of the PCR reads with MiXCR, one entry per CDR3 protein. The sample lists 150,000 to 250,000 distinct CDR3 sequences; 13% to 15% were seen once. Trimming took off 3 bases at V and 5 bases at J, with 13 bases between the two ends. CDR3 size: 14 residues. Germline V gives CDR1 MNHNS, CDR2 SASEGT. The source of this sequence is a human donor who donated a stem cell graft to a child with acute lymphoblastic leukemia. The chain uses TRBV6-1 and TRBJ2-5, with D possibly matching TRBD1 (6 bases). The source material was PBMCs from the stem cell graft donor, sampled from the stem cell graft. The CDR3 is CASSDRGIRETQYF. Here the CDR3 DNA reads TGTGCCAGCAGTGACAGGGGCATTCGGGAGACCCAGTACTTC.